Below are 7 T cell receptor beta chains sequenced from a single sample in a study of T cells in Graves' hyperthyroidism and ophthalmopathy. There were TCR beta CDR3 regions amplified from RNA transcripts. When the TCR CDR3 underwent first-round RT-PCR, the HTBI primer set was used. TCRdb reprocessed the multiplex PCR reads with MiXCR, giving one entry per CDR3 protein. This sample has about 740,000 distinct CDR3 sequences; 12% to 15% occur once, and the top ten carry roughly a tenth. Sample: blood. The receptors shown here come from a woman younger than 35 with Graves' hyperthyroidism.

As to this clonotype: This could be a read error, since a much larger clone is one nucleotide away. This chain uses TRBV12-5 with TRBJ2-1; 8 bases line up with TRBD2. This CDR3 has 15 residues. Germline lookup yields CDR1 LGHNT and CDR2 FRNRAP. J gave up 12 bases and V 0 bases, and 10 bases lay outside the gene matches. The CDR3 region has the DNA TGTGCTAGTGGTTTGGTTAGTGGACTAGCAGATGGGCAGTTCTTC. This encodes CASGLVSGLADGQFF.

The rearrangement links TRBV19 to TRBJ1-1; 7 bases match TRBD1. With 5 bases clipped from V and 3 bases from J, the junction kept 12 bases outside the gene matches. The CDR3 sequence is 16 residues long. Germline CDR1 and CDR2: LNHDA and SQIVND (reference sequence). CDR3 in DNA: TGTGCCAGTAGTGCCAGGGTAGGGGGCTTGTACACTGAAGCTTTCTTT. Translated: CASSARVGGLYTEAFF.

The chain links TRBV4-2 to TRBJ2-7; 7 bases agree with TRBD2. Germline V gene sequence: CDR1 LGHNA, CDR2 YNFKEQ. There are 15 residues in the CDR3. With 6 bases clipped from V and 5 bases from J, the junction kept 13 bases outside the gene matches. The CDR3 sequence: CASSQSAGERNEQYF. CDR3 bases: TGTGCCAGCAGTCAAAGCGCGGGGGAGAGGAACGAGCAGTACTTC.

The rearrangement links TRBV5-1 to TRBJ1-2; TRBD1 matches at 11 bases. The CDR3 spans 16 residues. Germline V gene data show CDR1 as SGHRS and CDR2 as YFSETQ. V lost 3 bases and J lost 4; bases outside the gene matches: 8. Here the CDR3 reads CASSSRTGGAGYGYTF. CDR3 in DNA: TGCGCCAGCAGCTCCCGGACAGGGGGCGCGGGCTATGGCTACACCTTC.

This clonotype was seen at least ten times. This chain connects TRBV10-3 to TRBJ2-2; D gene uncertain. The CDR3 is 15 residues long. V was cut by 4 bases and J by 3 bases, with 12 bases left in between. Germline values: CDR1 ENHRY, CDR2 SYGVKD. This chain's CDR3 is CAISVEYTYTGELFF. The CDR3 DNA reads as TGTGCCATCAGTGTCGAGTACACCTACACCGGGGAGCTGTTTTTT.

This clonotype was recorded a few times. Here the CDR3 DNA reads TGTGCCCTGCGAGGGTCAGATACGCAGTATTTT. Its translation is CALRGSDTQYF. This rearrangement joins TRBV7-2 to TRBJ2-3; D might be TRBD2 (5 bases). Looked up from germline, CDR1 is SGHTA and CDR2 is FQGNSA. V dropped 11 bases and J dropped 4 bases, with 10 bases sitting between them. The CDR3 consists of 11 residues.

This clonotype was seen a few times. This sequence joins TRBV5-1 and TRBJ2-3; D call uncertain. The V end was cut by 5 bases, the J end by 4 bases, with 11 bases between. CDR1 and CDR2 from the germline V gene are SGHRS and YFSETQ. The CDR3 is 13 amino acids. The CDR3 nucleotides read TGCGCCAGCAGTATAGGAAGTCCAGATACGCAGTATTTT. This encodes CASSIGSPDTQYF.